This T cell receptor beta chain was identified in a study of regulatory T cells in long-lasting Graves disease. Time point indicated: newly diagnosed GD, antithyroid drugs for less than 3 months. RNA isolated from PBMCs was used to make the TCR library. This clonotype has ten or more counts. Both iRepertoire HTBI primers and Arm-PCR of CDR3 regions were used to build the TCR beta libraries. TCRdb reprocessed the multiplex PCR reads with MiXCR, giving one entry per CDR3 protein. The sample consists of under 250,000 distinct CDR3 sequences, over 20% of them appearing once. The TCR comes from a female donor with Graves disease. Sample: peripheral blood mononuclear cells (PBMCs), taken at new diagnosis, from a patient treated with antithyroid drugs.

The CDR3 nucleotides are TGTGCCAGCAGGGGGGACGGACTGAACACCGGGGAGCTGTTTTTT. Translating it yields CASRGDGLNTGELFF. This chain uses TRBV2 with TRBJ2-2; D tentatively fits TRBD1 or TRBD2 (5 bases each). Trimming pared 6 bases from V and 1 base from J, leaving 12 bases between. The germline V gene has CDR1 SNHLY and CDR2 FYNNEI. The CDR3 is made up of 15 amino acids.